This is a list of T cell receptor beta chains from one sample in a study of T-cell reconstitution after alpha-beta-depleted transplantation in children. TCRdb reprocessed the PCR reads with MiXCR, giving one entry per CDR3 protein. The sample includes a few hundred thousand distinct CDR3 sequences, approximately 10% of them seen just once. This material consisted of PBMCs from the stem cell graft donor, taken from the stem cell graft. The receptors come from a human donor who donated a stem cell graft to a child with acute myeloid leukemia. Both conserved end residues are part of each CDR3. A D gene is named only where the DNA matches it firmly. Size is omitted from some rows. Given values are once, few, many or a class for expanded clones.

V gene	D gene	clone size	J gene	CDR3 protein	CDR3 DNA
TRBV20-1	NA	many	TRBJ2-5	CSADPGETQYF	TGCAGTGCTGACCCGGGGGAGACCCAGTACTTC
TRBV7-9	NA	NA	TRBJ1-1	CASSPRVVREAFF	TGTGCCAGCAGCCCAAGAGTTGTTCGCGAAGCTTTCTTT
TRBV12-3/TRBV12-4	NA	NA	TRBJ2-7	CASGALIYEQYF	TGTGCCAGCGGGGCCCTCATCTACGAGCAGTACTTC
TRBV20-1	TRBD1	few	TRBJ1-4	CSALGTGDGKLFF	TGCAGTGCCCTCGGGACAGGGGATGGAAAACTGTTTTTT
TRBV12-3/TRBV12-4	NA	few	TRBJ1-6	CASSFRQENSPLHF	TGTGCCAGCAGTTTTCGACAAGAGAATTCACCCCTCCACTTT
TRBV11-2	NA	many	TRBJ1-6	CASSLESGAQSPLHF	TGTGCCAGCAGCTTAGAGTCAGGGGCTCAATCACCCCTCCACTTT
TRBV7-3	TRBD2	many	TRBJ2-1	CASSLRDYNNEQFF	TGTGCCAGCAGCTTAAGGGACTATAACAATGAGCAGTTCTTC
TRBV2	NA	few	TRBJ1-5	CASSELAAPEPQHF	TGTGCCAGCAGTGAATTAGCGGCTCCCGAGCCCCAGCATTTT
TRBV6-2/TRBV6-3	NA	few	TRBJ1-1	CASSYSNSVWAGVSTEAFF	TGTGCCAGCAGTTACTCGAATTCGGTTTGGGCAGGGGTGAGCACTGAAGCTTTCTTT
TRBV4-2	TRBD2	NA	TRBJ2-3	CASSQLWTSGASTDTQYF	TGTGCCAGCAGCCAACTCTGGACTAGCGGGGCTAGCACAGATACGCAGTATTTT
TRBV28	NA	NA	TRBJ2-7	CASLRDPYEQYF	TGTGCCAGTCTGCGCGACCCCTACGAGCAGTACTTC
TRBV12-3/TRBV12-4	TRBD1	few	TRBJ2-2	CASSTRQGTGELFF	TGTGCCAGCAGTACACGACAGGGAACCGGGGAGCTGTTTTTT
TRBV5-1	TRBD2	many	TRBJ2-3	CASSPGLAGGAQYF	TGCGCCAGCAGCCCGGGACTAGCGGGGGGTGCGCAGTATTTT
TRBV12-3/TRBV12-4	NA	NA	TRBJ1-3	CASSLVTGQKAGNTIYF	TGTGCCAGCAGTCTCGTGACAGGTCAGAAGGCTGGAAACACCATATATTTT
TRBV5-8	NA	few	TRBJ2-1	CASSLGDGAYNEQFF	TGTGCCAGCAGCTTGGGGGACGGGGCCTACAATGAGCAGTTCTTC
TRBV12-3/TRBV12-4	NA	NA	TRBJ2-2	CASPVLDTGELFF	TGTGCCAGCCCAGTACTGGACACCGGGGAGCTGTTTTTT
TRBV18	NA	NA	TRBJ2-1	CASSSDLAMGNEQFF	TGTGCCAGCTCATCAGACCTAGCAATGGGGAATGAGCAGTTCTTC
TRBV12-3/TRBV12-4	NA	NA	TRBJ2-2	CASAGPQITGELFF	TGTGCCAGCGCAGGCCCGCAGATCACCGGGGAGCTGTTTTTT
TRBV3-1	NA	few	TRBJ2-5	CASSQDRPAGTQYF	TGTGCCAGCAGCCAAGATCGGCCAGCAGGGACCCAGTACTTC
TRBV24-1	NA	NA	TRBJ2-1	CATSDAGSHNEQFF	TGTGCCACCAGTGATGCGGGCAGCCACAATGAGCAGTTCTTC
TRBV9	NA	many	TRBJ2-3	CASSVGGRRGTDTQYF	TGTGCCAGCAGCGTAGGCGGCAGGCGAGGCACAGATACGCAGTATTTT
TRBV10-3	NA	many	TRBJ1-2	CAISESERINYGYTF	TGTGCCATCAGTGAGTCGGAAAGAATAAACTATGGCTACACCTTC
TRBV6-2/TRBV6-3	NA	few	TRBJ1-5	CASSYGTQPQHF	TGTGCCAGCAGTTATGGGACTCAGCCCCAGCATTTT
TRBV20-1	NA	many	TRBJ2-5	CSARYQGYMETQYF	TGCAGTGCTAGGTATCAGGGCTATATGGAGACCCAGTACTTC
TRBV20-1	NA	NA	TRBJ1-1	CSATSGLSTEAFF	TGCAGTGCTACGTCCGGGTTGAGCACTGAAGCTTTCTTT
TRBV5-1	TRBD2	many	TRBJ2-3	CASSSLPGGGDTQYF	TGCGCCAGCAGCTCACTACCGGGAGGGGGTGATACGCAGTATTTT
TRBV12-3/TRBV12-4	NA	few	TRBJ1-1	CASSSQGHTEAFF	TGTGCCAGCAGTTCCCAGGGACACACTGAAGCTTTCTTT
TRBV13	NA	few	TRBJ1-6	CASSVQGINSPLHF	TGTGCCAGCAGCGTACAGGGCATAAATTCACCCCTCCACTTT
TRBV7-8	NA	NA	TRBJ1-1	CASSLALQVNTEAFF	TGTGCCAGCAGCTTAGCGCTTCAGGTGAACACTGAAGCTTTCTTT
TRBV7-8	TRBD1	NA	TRBJ2-6	CASSRRPGQGSGANVLTF	TGTGCCAGCAGCCGCCGGCCGGGACAGGGTTCTGGGGCCAACGTCCTGACTTTC
TRBV29-1	NA	NA	TRBJ2-1	CSVEGQFF	TGCAGCGTTGAGGGTCAGTTCTTC
TRBV7-9	TRBD2	NA	TRBJ2-5	CASSVTIAGGPGETQYF	TGTGCCAGCAGCGTAACGATAGCGGGAGGGCCTGGAGAGACCCAGTACTTC
TRBV7-2	NA	NA	TRBJ1-5	CASSLNKGDQPQHF	TGTGCCAGCAGCCTTAACAAGGGGGATCAGCCCCAGCATTTT
TRBV7-2	NA	many	TRBJ1-5	CASSLGTVNQPQHF	TGTGCCAGCAGCTTAGGCACGGTCAATCAGCCCCAGCATTTT
TRBV15	NA	few	TRBJ1-1	CATSRLNTEAFF	TGTGCCACCAGCAGACTGAACACTGAAGCTTTCTTT
TRBV7-2	NA	NA	TRBJ1-5	CASTSLMGNQPQHF	TGTGCCAGCACCTCCCTCATGGGCAATCAGCCCCAGCATTTT
TRBV6-5	NA	once	TRBJ2-3	CASSYLGPTAKDTQYF	TGTGCCAGCAGTTACTTGGGCCCAACCGCTAAAGATACGCAGTATTTT
TRBV7-9	TRBD1	few	TRBJ2-6	CASSRTGGVSGANVLTF	TGTGCCAGCAGCCGGACAGGGGGCGTCTCTGGGGCCAACGTCCTGACTTTC
TRBV20-1	NA	NA	TRBJ1-2	CSGVDRDYGYTF	TGCAGTGGCGTCGACAGAGACTATGGCTACACCTTC
TRBV20-1	NA	few	TRBJ1-3	CSARVGYSGNTIYF	TGCAGTGCTAGAGTCGGTTACTCTGGAAACACCATATATTTT
TRBV5-1	NA	NA	TRBJ1-4	CASNRGLGEKLFF	TGCGCCAGCAACAGAGGGCTCGGGGAAAAACTGTTTTTT
TRBV7-9	NA	NA	TRBJ2-5	CASSPRGHQQETQYF	TGTGCCAGCAGCCCGAGGGGCCACCAACAAGAGACCCAGTACTTC
TRBV4-1	NA	few	TRBJ1-1	CASSQVQGLEAFF	TGCGCCAGCAGCCAAGTCCAGGGGCTTGAAGCTTTCTTT